One and the same sample provided the 15 T cell receptor beta chains below, sequenced in a study of low-dose radiotherapy and immunotherapy resistance in tumors (dated by TCRdb to the early 2020s). Sequencing was carried out with an Illumina HiSeq 2500. Superscript III and a set of TRAV- and TRBV-specific primers were used to synthesize first-strand cDNA, so that both TCRalpha and TCRbeta chains were covered. A roughly 18-cycle PCR with Phusion amplified the TCRs, pairing a constant-region primer with the adapter that was attached to the V primers. Starting from the raw public reads, TCRdb applied fastp trimming at Q25, assembled clones with MiXCR and retained in-frame beta chains. Each CDR3 protein gets just one entry, which takes the most common genes and DNA from the rows behind it. In all, the sample holds around 100,000 distinct CDR3 sequences, and 20% to 25% of those were seen once. The ten most abundant clones make up approximately 4% of the sample.

In the paper's terms, the time point label means: after trial treatment. The treatment or condition tag for this specimen amounts to: LDRT plus nivolumab, ipilimumab, low-dose cyclophosphamide and aspirin (RACIN trial). The material was PBMCs, obtained after low-dose radiotherapy plus immunotherapy. The receptors come from a male donor with prostate cancer.

This clonotype was counted at least ten times. The V call is TRBV15, the J call TRBJ2-7, with 9 nucleotides matching TRBD1. CDR1 LNHNV and CDR2 YYDKDF come from the germline V gene (reference sequence). The trim removed 4 bases at V and 6 bases at J, leaving 7 bases unmatched. The length of the CDR3 is 14 residues. The CDR3 region is CATSNGQGQSEQYF. Here the CDR3 DNA reads TGTGCCACCAGCAATGGACAGGGGCAGAGCGAGCAGTACTTC. Full variable domain (outside the CDR3, taken from reference TRBV15 and TRBJ2-7): DAMVIQNPRYQVTQFGKPVTLSCSQTLNHNVMYWYQQKSSQAPKLLFHYYDKDFNNEADTPDNFQSRRPNTSFCFLDIRSPGLGDTAMYLCATSNGQGQSEQYFGPGTRLTVT.

The chain has TRBV20-1 and TRBJ1-3; no firm D call. CDR1 is DFQATT, CDR2 SNEGSKA, per germline (reference sequence). CDR3 length: 17 amino acids. V was shortened by 0 bases and J by 4 bases, with 19 bases between the two germline ends. The CDR3 region is CSARDSRKTSLGNTIYF. The CDR3, as DNA: TGCAGTGCTAGAGATAGCCGGAAGACCTCTCTAGGAAACACCATATATTTT.

This clonotype came up many times. Here the CDR3 reads CASSLGAGGETQYF. The DNA of the CDR3 is TGTGCCAGCAGCTTAGGAGCTGGGGGGGAGACCCAGTACTTC. This chain uses TRBV7-2 with TRBJ2-5; D is perhaps TRBD2 (6 bases). Trimming stripped 1 base from V and 5 bases from J, with 11 bases between. The CDR3 is 14 residues long. CDR1 and CDR2 from the germline V gene are SGHTA and FQGNSA.

Turning to this clonotype: It is likely a read error: a sequence one base away is far more abundant. J is TRBJ2-2 and V is TRBV13, with D hard to call. CDR3 length: 15 residues. Looked up from germline, CDR1 is PRHDT and CDR2 is FYEKMQ (reference sequence). The CDR3 DNA reads as TGTGCCCGCAGCACAGATCCAACGGGCACCGGGGAGCTGTTTTTT. This gives the protein CARSTDPTGTGELFF.

This clonotype was recorded at least ten times. The chain couples TRBV5-1 to TRBJ2-7; 8 bases map to TRBD1. Germline CDR1 and CDR2: SGHRS and YFSETQ. The CDR3 sequence is 15 residues long. Germline trimming cut 2 bases from V and 4 bases from J; bases unmatched to any gene: 8. The CDR3 DNA sequence: TGCGCCAGCAGCTTCCTCGGACAGGGTTCGTACGAGCAGTACTTC. Its translation: CASSFLGQGSYEQYF.

The table lists this clonotype with many counts. V usage is TRBV5-1 and J usage is TRBJ1-2; 7 bases align to TRBD1. The CDR3 spans 14 residues. In germline, CDR1 is SGHRS, CDR2 YFSETQ. J lost 3 bases, V lost 0 bases, and 2 bases had no gene match. The CDR3, as DNA: TGCGCCAGCAGCTTGGAGGGGACAGACTATGGCTACACCTTC. Encoded protein: CASSLEGTDYGYTF.

This clonotype was seen ten or more times. The chain is built from TRBV7-9 and TRBJ2-3; 8 bases are a match to TRBD2. The CDR3 consists of 16 residues. CDR1 is SEHNR, CDR2 FQNEAQ, per germline (reference sequence). After removal of 7 bases from V and 0 bases from J, the junction contained 9 bases not matched to a gene. In nucleotides, the CDR3 is TGTGCCAGCATCGCCCCTAGCGGGCGAAGCACAGATACGCAGTATTTT. Protein: CASIAPSGRSTDTQYF.

This clonotype appeared many times. The rearrangement joins TRBV12-3 or TRBV12-4 to TRBJ2-2; possible D gene TRBD1, 6 bases. The CDR3 runs to 18 residues. V lost 5 bases to trimming and J lost 1 base, with 20 bases between them. DNA for the CDR3: TGTGCCAGCAGTCCCCGGGGCAGGGGTTTCGGGAACACCGGGGAGCTGTTTTTT. Its translation is CASSPRGRGFGNTGELFF.

This clonotype showed up many times. The junction differs from germline at one of its ends, possibly a read error. V usage is TRBV5-1 and J usage is TRBJ1-6, with D possibly TRBD1 on 5 matching bases. CDR3 size: 14 residues. Germline V lookup: CDR1 SGHRS, CDR2 YFSETQ. In nucleotides, the CDR3 is TGTGCCAGCAGCTCCGGGACGGGAGATTCACCCCTCCACTTT. Translating it yields CASSSGTGDSPLHF. Using reference TRBV5-1 and TRBJ1-6 for the parts outside the CDR3, the full variable domain is KAGVTQTPRYLIKTRGQQVTLSCSPISGHRSVSWYQQTPGQGLQFLFEYFSETQRNKGNFPGRFSGRQFSNSRSEMNVSTLELGDSALYLCASSSGTGDSPLHFGNGTRLTVT.

This clonotype was seen only once. This chain links TRBV24-1 with TRBJ2-5, with D uncertain. This CDR3 comprises 13 residues. Per the germline V gene, CDR1 is KGHDR and CDR2 is SFDVKD. V lost 9 bases, J lost 2 bases, and 12 bases lay in between. The CDR3 protein is CATVGRNQETQYF. DNA of the CDR3: TGTGCCACCGTAGGACGGAATCAAGAGACCCAGTACTTC.

This clonotype has ten or more counts. The chain employs TRBV7-8 and TRBJ2-4, with 8 bases fitting TRBD2. The trim removed 5 bases at V and 16 bases at J, leaving 7 bases unmatched. The CDR3 extends over 11 amino acids. Germline V CDR1 and CDR2: SGHVS, FQNEAQ. This CDR3 is CASSTGRERYF. As DNA, the CDR3 is TGTGCCAGCAGCACCGGGAGGGAGAGATACTTC.

This clonotype was observed many times. The chain joins TRBV29-1 to TRBJ1-2; no reliable D call. CDR3 size: 14 residues. V lost 2 bases, J lost 5 bases, and 15 bases lay in between. Germline-derived CDR1 and CDR2 are SQVTM and ANQGSEA. The DNA for the CDR3 is TGCAGCGTTGAAAAGGTCGGTTCGTCGTATGGCTACACCTTC. Protein product: CSVEKVGSSYGYTF.

This chain joins TRBV19 and TRBJ1-1; D perhaps matches TRBD1 (5 bases). The CDR3 loop spans 17 amino acids. CDR1 is LNHDA, CDR2 SQIVND, per germline (reference sequence). Trimming stripped 3 bases from V and 3 bases from J, with 20 bases between. Written as DNA, the CDR3 is TGTGCCAGTAGTATCAGCCGGCTAGCGGGGGGAGACACTGAAGCTTTCTTT. Amino acid sequence: CASSISRLAGGDTEAFF.

Ten or more counts support this clonotype. The gene calls are TRBV5-1 and TRBJ2-3, with a possible D match to TRBD2 (6 bases). CDR3 length: 14 residues. Germline-derived CDR1 and CDR2 are SGHRS and YFSETQ. V shed 4 bases and J shed 1 base, with 10 bases lying between them. CDR3 protein: CASSPSDGTDTQYF. The DNA of the CDR3 is TGCGCCAGCAGCCCTAGCGACGGCACAGATACGCAGTATTTT.

In this sample, this clonotype turned up many times. The chain employs TRBV19 and TRBJ1-2; the match to TRBD1 covers 7 bases. With V trimmed by 7 bases and J by 3 bases, 2 bases remained unmatched. CDR1 LNHDA and CDR2 SQIVND come from the germline V gene (reference sequence). The CDR3 extends over 12 amino acids. CDR3 region: CASTDRDYGYTF. DNA of the CDR3: TGTGCCAGTACCGACAGGGACTATGGCTACACCTTC.